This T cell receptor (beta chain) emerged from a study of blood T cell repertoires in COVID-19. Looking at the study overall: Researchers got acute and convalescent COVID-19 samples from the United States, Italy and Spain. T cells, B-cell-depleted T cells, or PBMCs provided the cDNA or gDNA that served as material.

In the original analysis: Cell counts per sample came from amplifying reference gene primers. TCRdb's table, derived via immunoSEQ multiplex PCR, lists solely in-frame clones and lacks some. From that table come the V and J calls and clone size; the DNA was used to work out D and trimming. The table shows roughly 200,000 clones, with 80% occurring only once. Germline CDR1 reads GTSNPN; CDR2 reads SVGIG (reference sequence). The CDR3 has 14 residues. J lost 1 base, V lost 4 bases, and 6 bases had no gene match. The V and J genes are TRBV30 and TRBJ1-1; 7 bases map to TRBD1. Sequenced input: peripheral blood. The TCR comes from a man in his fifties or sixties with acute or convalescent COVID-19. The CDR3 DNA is TGTGCCTGGACTGACTCAGGGGGGAACACTGAAGCTTTCTTT. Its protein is CAWTDSGGNTEAFF.